The clone carrying this T cell receptor beta chain was seen at least ten times. Its antigen remains unidentified. The data derive from a study of T cells in Graves' hyperthyroidism and ophthalmopathy. Study-wide results and caveats: A median around 6.8 months before onset, the model predicted ophthalmopathy.

There were TCR beta CDR3 regions amplified from RNA transcripts. First-round RT-PCR with HTBI primers amplified the TCR CDR3 region. TCRdb reprocessed the multiplex PCR reads with MiXCR, giving one entry per CDR3 protein. The table includes hundreds of thousands of distinct CDR3 sequences, approximately 40% detected once. If no ophthalmopathy progression occurred within 18 months, Graves' hyperthyroidism was stable. Germline assignment: CDR1 SGHTA and CDR2 FQGNSA. The CDR3 contains 14 residues. V lost 7 bases and J lost 6, with 16 bases in between. The sequenced sample consisted of blood. This chain connects TRBV7-2 to TRBJ1-5, with a tentative D call TRBD1 (6 bases). The sequence came from a woman aged 40 to 55 with Graves' hyperthyroidism. CDR3 sequence reads: CASTPSGGSQPQHF. The CDR3 nucleotides read TGTGCCAGCACCCCGAGTGGGGGCAGTCAGCCCCAGCATTTT.